The sequence of this T cell receptor beta chain was determined in a study of tumor-infiltrating lymphocytes in primary liver carcinoma. Overall study context: The patient population consisted of men and women between 30 and 69 years of age.

Unsorted bulk tissue (about 19-33 mg) underwent RNA and DNA co-extraction. Chronic HBV infection, untreated so far, was present in the patients. A constant-region primer served to make TCR beta cDNA from about 0.45 ug total RNA. ARM-PCR was slightly modified, and three nested multiplex PCR rounds with it gave rise to the TCR beta libraries. For around 10 cycles apiece, the opening two PCR rounds ran with TRBV1-TRBV30 forward primers and a C-beta reverse primer. TCRdb recomputed calls from the multiplex PCR reads with MiXCR, one row per CDR3 protein. The sample holds about 75,000 distinct CDR3 sequences, roughly 72% seen once. Per germline, CDR1 SQVTM and CDR2 ANQGSEA. CDR3 length: 13 residues. In regard to this clonotype: Its antigen is not known. A much larger clone differs by one base, so this may be a read error.

Findings and caveats of the study: Tumors and blood were compared for top-250-clone fraction, and tumors had the significantly higher value (p = 0.039).

The chain employs TRBV29-1 and TRBJ1-5; D is possibly TRBD1 (6 bases). The sample taken for sequencing was tumor-adjacent normal liver tissue. The clonotype was recovered from a man in his forties with primary liver carcinoma and hepatitis B virus infection. The CDR3 spells CDVVGQINQPQHF. The CDR3 nucleotides are TGCGACGTTGTCGGACAGATCAATCAGCCCCAGCATTTT. Variable domain in full (rest from reference TRBV29-1 and TRBJ1-5): SAVISQKPSRDICQRGTSLTIQCQVDSQVTMMFWYRQQPGQSLTLIATANQGSEATYESGFVIDKFPISRPNLTFSTLTVSNMSPEDSSIYLCDVVGQINQPQHFGDGTRLSIL.